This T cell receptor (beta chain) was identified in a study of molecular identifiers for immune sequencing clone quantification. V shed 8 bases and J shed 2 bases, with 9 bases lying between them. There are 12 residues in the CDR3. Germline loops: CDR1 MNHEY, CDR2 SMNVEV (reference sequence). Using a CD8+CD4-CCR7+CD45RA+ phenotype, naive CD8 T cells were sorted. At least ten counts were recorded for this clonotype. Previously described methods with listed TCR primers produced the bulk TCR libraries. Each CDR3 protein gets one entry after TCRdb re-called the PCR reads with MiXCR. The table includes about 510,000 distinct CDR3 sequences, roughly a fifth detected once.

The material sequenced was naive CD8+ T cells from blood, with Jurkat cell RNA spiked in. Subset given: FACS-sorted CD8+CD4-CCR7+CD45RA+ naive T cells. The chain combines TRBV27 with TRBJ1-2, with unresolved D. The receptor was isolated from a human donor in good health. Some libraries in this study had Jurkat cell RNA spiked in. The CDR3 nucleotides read TGTGCCAGCTTTTCGGTCAACTATGGCTACACCTTC. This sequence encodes CASFSVNYGYTF.